These T cell receptor beta chains were read from a single sample in a study of T cells after yellow fever vaccination. MiXCR, run by TCRdb on the 5' RACE reads, gives a single entry per CDR3 protein. The sample lists about 370,000 distinct CDR3 sequences, about 9.9% seen once, with around 19% in the top ten. Sample: PBMCs, taken on the day of the first yellow fever vaccination. These receptors were taken from a man younger than 30 who received the YFV17D yellow fever vaccine. Each CDR3 is given with its conserved first and last residue. The D gene is left open where the match is weak. The size field is filled for only some rows; it gives once, few, many or a size class.

J gene,D gene,V gene,clone size,CDR3 protein,CDR3 DNA
TRBJ2-2,TRBD2,TRBV4-1,few,CASQRTGTSQNTGELFF,TGCGCCAGCCAAAGAACCGGGACTAGCCAGAACACCGGGGAGCTGTTTTTT
TRBJ2-7,TRBD2,TRBV3-1,-,CASSQVPSGGGEQYF,TGTGCCAGCAGCCAGGTTCCTAGCGGGGGCGGCGAGCAGTACTTC
TRBJ2-4,-,TRBV5-1,few,CASSWGLPWAKNIQYF,TGCGCCAGCAGCTGGGGACTCCCGTGGGCCAAAAACATTCAGTACTTC
TRBJ2-1,TRBD2,TRBV4-2,few,CASSQDPAPSGGYNEQFF,TGTGCCAGCAGCCAAGATCCGGCGCCTAGCGGGGGCTACAATGAGCAGTTCTTC
TRBJ1-5,TRBD1,TRBV20-1,-,CSASGTGGQPQHF,TGCAGTGCTAGCGGGACAGGGGGACAGCCCCAGCATTTT
TRBJ2-3,TRBD2,TRBV9,-,CASHPQRGGTDTQYF,TGTGCCAGTCACCCCCAGCGGGGGGGCACAGATACGCAGTATTTT
TRBJ1-1,-,TRBV7-9,few,CASSLLQGSEAFF,TGTGCCAGCAGCTTACTCCAGGGGAGTGAAGCTTTCTTT
TRBJ1-2,-,TRBV4-1,few,CASSPYDRSYGYTF,TGCGCCAGCAGCCCCTATGACAGAAGCTATGGCTACACCTTC
TRBJ1-2,-,TRBV6-5,few,CASSYSVGGRGYTF,TGTGCCAGCAGTTACTCAGTGGGCGGGCGTGGCTACACCTTC
TRBJ2-3,TRBD2,TRBV6-5,-,CASISGGGDTQYF,TGTGCCAGCATTTCGGGGGGGGGGGATACGCAGTATTTT
TRBJ2-7,-,TRBV18,few,CASSPPSTYREQYF,TGTGCCAGCTCACCACCTTCTACCTACCGGGAGCAGTACTTC
TRBJ1-4,-,TRBV12-3/TRBV12-4,few,CASSPSEGVGKLFF,TGTGCCAGCAGCCCCTCGGAGGGGGTCGGAAAACTGTTTTTT
TRBJ1-2,TRBD1,TRBV12-3/TRBV12-4,-,CASSWDRVYGYTF,TGTGCCAGCAGTTGGGACAGAGTCTATGGCTACACCTTC
TRBJ1-1,-,TRBV12-3/TRBV12-4,-,CASSPGFSTEAFF,TGTGCCAGCAGTCCCGGGTTTAGCACTGAAGCTTTCTTT
TRBJ2-7,-,TRBV3-1,-,CTFTLGYSSYEQYF,TGTACCTTCACCCTAGGCTACAGCTCCTACGAGCAGTACTTC